Listed below are T cell receptor beta chains from one sample, sequenced in a study of blood T cell repertoires in COVID-19. Only in-frame clones appear in the TCRdb table, and some are missing; sequencing was by immunoSEQ multiplex PCR. The sample carries fewer than 250,000 clones, around 84% recorded once. Specimen: peripheral blood. These receptors were taken from a man aged 25 to 40 with active or convalescent COVID-19. CDR3s leave out the opening cysteine and the closing phenylalanine or tryptophan.

J,V,CDR3
TRBJ1-1,TRBV7-9,ASSFSGVNTEAF
TRBJ2-1,TRBV28,ASTLGLVAGGREQF
TRBJ1-5,TRBV27,ASSQDRGVQPQH
TRBJ1-2,TRBV7-3,ASSPDRGSGYT
TRBJ1-6,TRBV27,ASSQGGNSPLH
TRBJ2-5,TRBV11-2,ASSFQGKGSETQY
TRBJ2-1,TRBV28,ASSLGTSGSLNEQF
TRBJ2-7,TRBV5-5,ASSLDYRGTYEQY
TRBJ1-6,TRBV5-5,ASSLAAGNSNSPLH
TRBJ1-6,TRBV30,AWRPKGMGRRNSPLH
TRBJ2-1,TRBV19,ASSPRQGADNEQF
TRBJ1-1,TRBV19,ASRVSRGRLNTEAF
TRBJ1-5,TRBV28,ASSAGVSRQPQH
TRBJ1-1,TRBV29-1,SALSYGSGTGLTEAF
TRBJ1-5,TRBV19,ASSMRVPLYSNQPQH
TRBJ2-1,TRBV7-9,ASTTPQRSNEQF
TRBJ1-1,TRBV7-3,ASSSRGNTEAF
TRBJ2-1,TRBV19,ASSIVSGGSSYNEQF
TRBJ1-5,TRBV12-3/TRBV12-4,ASSFSGNQPQH
TRBJ1-1,TRBV27,ASSKVLGGMNTEAF
TRBJ2-1,TRBV19,ASSPIDREYYNEQF
TRBJ2-1,TRBV25-1,ASSGGGSGAPYNEQF
TRBJ2-7,TRBV11-3,ASSPGHAGEQY
TRBJ2-1,TRBV5-1,ASSLARGSYNEQF
TRBJ1-3,TRBV28,ASSWGQLNTIY
TRBJ2-7,TRBV27,ASSFSTGPYEQY
TRBJ2-7,TRBV5-6,ASSSPASWDRGGNEQY
TRBJ2-2,TRBV4-1,ASSQIGGRAGGLF
TRBJ2-2,TRBV6-1,ASSAGLGGWDTGELF
TRBJ2-1,TRBV4-1,ASSQDPVYQGSYNEQF
TRBJ1-1,TRBV6-6,ASSYVRTEAF
TRBJ2-7,TRBV5-4,ASGSRDRGPYEQY
TRBJ2-7,TRBV12-3/TRBV12-4,ASSRTVAYEQY
TRBJ2-2,TRBV28,ASSFWREGTGELF
TRBJ2-1,TRBV2,ASSDHRGAGNEQF
TRBJ2-7,TRBV12-3/TRBV12-4,ASRRGLHTQY
TRBJ1-5,TRBV5-8,ASSLAGKGGQPQH
TRBJ1-1,TRBV28,ASSSRNEAF
TRBJ2-2,TRBV23-1,ASSQSLRDTGELF
TRBJ2-7,TRBV18,ASSPSRDHEQY
TRBJ2-3,TRBV11-2,ASSFYTDTQY
TRBJ2-3,TRBV28,ASRAFTGPDTQY
TRBJ2-7,TRBV5-4,ASSPRGQAGGPNEQY
TRBJ1-5,TRBV4-2,ASSFLTGDLSNQPQH
TRBJ1-2,TRBV2,ASSSRVGYT
TRBJ1-6,TRBV7-8,ASSGQVNNSPLH
TRBJ1-6,TRBV2,ASSADRVNSPLH
TRBJ1-3,TRBV7-9,ASTKLLPMTEGGNTIY
TRBJ2-7,TRBV11-3,ASSLGGYPYEQY
TRBJ1-1,TRBV18,ASSPDSLNTEAF
TRBJ2-7,TRBV7-2,ASSSSGTYSYEQY
TRBJ2-3,TRBV24-1,ATSDSGSDTQY
TRBJ2-7,TRBV13,ASSLGLNTGEQY
TRBJ2-7,TRBV19,ASSILGQNEQY
TRBJ2-1,TRBV28,ASLRTSRHNEQF